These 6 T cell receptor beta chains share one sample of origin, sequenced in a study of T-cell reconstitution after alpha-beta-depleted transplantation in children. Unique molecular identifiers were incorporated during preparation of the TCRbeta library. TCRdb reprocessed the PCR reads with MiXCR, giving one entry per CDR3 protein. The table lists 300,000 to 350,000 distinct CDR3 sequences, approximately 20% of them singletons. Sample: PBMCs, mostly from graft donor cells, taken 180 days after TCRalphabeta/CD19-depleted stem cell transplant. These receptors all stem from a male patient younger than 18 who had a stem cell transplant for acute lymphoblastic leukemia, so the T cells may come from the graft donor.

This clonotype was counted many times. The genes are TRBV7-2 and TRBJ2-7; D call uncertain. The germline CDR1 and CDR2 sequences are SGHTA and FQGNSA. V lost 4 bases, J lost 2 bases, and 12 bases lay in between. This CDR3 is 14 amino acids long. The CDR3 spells CASSYPYPAYEQYF. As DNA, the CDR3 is TGTGCCAGCAGCTACCCCTACCCAGCCTACGAGCAGTACTTC.

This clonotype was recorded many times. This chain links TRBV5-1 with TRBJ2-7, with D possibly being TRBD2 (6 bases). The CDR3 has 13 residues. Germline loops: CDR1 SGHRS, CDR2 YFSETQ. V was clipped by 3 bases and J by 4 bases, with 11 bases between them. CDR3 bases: TGCGCCAGCAGCTCGGGAGTCGATTACGAGCAGTACTTC. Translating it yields CASSSGVDYEQYF. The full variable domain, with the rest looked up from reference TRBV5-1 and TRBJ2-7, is KAGVTQTPRYLIKTRGQQVTLSCSPISGHRSVSWYQQTPGQGLQFLFEYFSETQRNKGNFPGRFSGRQFSNSRSEMNVSTLELGDSALYLCASSSGVDYEQYFGPGTRLTVT.

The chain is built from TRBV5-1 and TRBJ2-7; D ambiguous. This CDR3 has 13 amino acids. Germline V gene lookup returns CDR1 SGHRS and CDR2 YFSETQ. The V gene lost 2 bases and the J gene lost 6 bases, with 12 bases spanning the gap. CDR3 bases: TGCGCCAGCAGCTTAGGCCTTCAAAGCGAGCAGTACTTC. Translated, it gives CASSLGLQSEQYF.

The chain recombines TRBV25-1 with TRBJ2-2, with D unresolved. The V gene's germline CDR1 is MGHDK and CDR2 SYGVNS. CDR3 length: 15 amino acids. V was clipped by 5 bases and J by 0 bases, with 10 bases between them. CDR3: CASSKSTPNTGELFF. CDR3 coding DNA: TGTGCCAGCAGTAAGAGTACACCGAACACCGGGGAGCTGTTTTTT.

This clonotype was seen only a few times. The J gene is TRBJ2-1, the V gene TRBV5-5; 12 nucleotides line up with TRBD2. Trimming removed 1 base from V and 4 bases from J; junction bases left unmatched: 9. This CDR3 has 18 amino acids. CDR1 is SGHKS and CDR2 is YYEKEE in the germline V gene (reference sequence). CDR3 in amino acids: CASSLTLAGGFIYNEQFF. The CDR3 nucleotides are TGTGCCAGCAGCTTGACCCTAGCGGGAGGGTTTATTTACAATGAGCAGTTCTTC.

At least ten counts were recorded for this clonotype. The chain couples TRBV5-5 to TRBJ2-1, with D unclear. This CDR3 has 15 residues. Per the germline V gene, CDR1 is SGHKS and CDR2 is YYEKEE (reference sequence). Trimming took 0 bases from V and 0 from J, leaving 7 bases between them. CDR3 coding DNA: TGTGCCAGCAGCTTGGAATGGAGCTCCTACAATGAGCAGTTCTTC. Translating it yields CASSLEWSSYNEQFF.